There are many counts of the clone carrying this T cell receptor beta chain. No antigen is known for it. The cDNA came from 5'RACE with 10-nucleotide random UMIs. MiXCR, run by TCRdb on the 5' RACE reads, gives a single entry per CDR3 protein. The sample consists of 52,000 or so distinct CDR3 sequences, 4% of them appearing once. The record originates from a study of neurological immune-mediated disorders. Sorted libraries were derived from some 1 million CD4+ or CD8+ T cells. The CDR3 sequence is 16 residues long. In germline, CDR1 is LGHNA, CDR2 YNFKEQ. The V end was cut by 5 bases, the J end by 4 bases, with 17 bases between. Study results and limitations: When the repertoires were sorted by phylogenetic grouping, those of 18 of 34 multiple sclerosis patients ended up in one related-CDR3 cluster, a possible signature. HTLV-1-associated myelopathy had the most TCR clonal expansion, while multiple sclerosis had the least, a level that fell below healthy controls.

The TCR sequence derives from a woman aged 40 to 50 with multiple sclerosis. The chain joins TRBV4-2 to TRBJ2-2; D is ambiguous. Sequencing used CD4+ T cells from blood. The CDR3, as DNA: TGTGCCAGCAGCGTAGGTGCAGGTATCCCCACCGGGGAGCTGTTTTTT. Encoded protein: CASSVGAGIPTGELFF.